This T cell receptor beta chain is drawn from a study of cytomegalovirus exposure and HLA in healthy donors. Study-wide background: From 150 million to 200 million T cells, an earlier analysis saw approximately 110 million unique TCR beta sequences.

Primers included in the PCR were 60 Vbeta and 13 Jbeta primers. Clones were read by immunoSEQ multiplex PCR, and TCRdb kept only the in-frame ones, dropping some. Of approximately 110,000 clones listed, less than 85% are singletons. Study-level results: Exclusion applied to some V segments, including TRBV6-2 and TRBV6-3, as they were indistinguishable. The classifier, whose performance was assessed in both the original and validation cohorts, reportedly diagnosed cytomegalovirus status with high specificity and sensitivity. The listing of 160 or so TCR beta chains classed them as cytomegalovirus-associated.

Comment on this clone: The antigen remains unidentified.

Losses at the gene ends were 5 bases for V and 5 bases for J; bases not matched to a gene: 5. CDR3 size: 16 residues. CDR1 SGHAT and CDR2 FQNNGV come from the germline V gene. V is TRBV11-2 and J is TRBJ2-5; TRBD2 agrees at 16 bases. The sequence derives from a woman between 40 and 50 years old in good health and CMV-seronegative. The sequenced material came from PBMCs. Here the CDR3 reads CASSIGTSGRDETQYF. The DNA for the CDR3 is TGTGCCAGCAGCATAGGGACTAGCGGGAGGGATGAGACCCAGTACTTC.